Shown below are 14 T cell receptor beta chains from a single sample sequenced in a study of blood T cell repertoires in COVID-19 (dated by TCRdb to between 2020 and 2021). Receptor amplification or capture employed the immunoSEQ multiplex PCR assay. TCRdb provides this immuneACCESS table in a form limited to in-frame rearrangements. Some clones are lacking; in checked studies, under half of them reflect an unresolved V gene, and why the rest are absent is not known. Here the sample has about 250,000 clones; roughly 89% occur a single time. Roughly 4.5% of the sample comes from the top ten. Sample: peripheral blood. The receptors shown here come from a woman between 35 and 50 years old who had recovered from COVID-19.

The chain is built from TRBV25-1 and TRBJ2-1; D possibly corresponds to TRBD1 (5 bases). This CDR3 is 14 amino acids long. Trimming left V 3 bases short and J 4 bases short, with 10 bases between. The germline V gene encodes CDR1 MGHDK and CDR2 SYGVNS. The CDR3 nucleotides read TGTGCCAGCAGTGAGACTGACAGTTACAATGAGCAGTTCTTC. Protein product: CASSETDSYNEQFF.

J is TRBJ2-7 and V is TRBV11-2; 9 bases align to TRBD2. CDR3 size: 16 residues. Looked up from germline, CDR1 is SGHAT and CDR2 is FQNNGV. V lost 1 base, J lost 3 bases, and 7 bases stayed unmatched. The CDR3 DNA follows: TGTGCCAGCAGCTTAGTAGCCGGGACTAGCTTCTACGAGCAGTACGTC. Its translation is CASSLVAGTSFYEQYV.

The chain uses TRBV12-5 and TRBJ1-1; D is uncertain. Germline V gene sequence: CDR1 LGHNT, CDR2 FRNRAP. The CDR3 is 13 residues long. The germline V and J ends were trimmed by 5 bases and 4 bases, with 11 bases remaining between them. The CDR3 DNA reads TGTGCTAGTGGTACACGTCGGGTCACTGAAGCTTTCTTT. Its protein product is CASGTRRVTEAFF.

This clone is a singleton in its sample. V is TRBV15 and J is TRBJ2-3; D unclear. V lost 8 bases, J lost 2 bases, and 11 bases lay in between. Germline V gene lookup returns CDR1 LNHNV and CDR2 YYDKDF (reference sequence). This CDR3 has 13 residues. CDR3 nucleotide sequence: TGTGCCACCCGAGCGATCCCCACAGATACGCAGTATTTT. The encoded protein is CATRAIPTDTQYF.

The chain carries TRBV27 and TRBJ2-2; TRBD2 matches 11 bases. Per the germline V gene, CDR1 is MNHEY and CDR2 is SMNVEV (reference sequence). This CDR3 has 17 residues. J lost 3 bases, V lost 5 bases, and 8 bases had no gene match. DNA of the CDR3: TGTGCCAGCAGTACACCGGGACTAGCGGACGACACCGGGGAGCTGTTTTTT. Amino acids: CASSTPGLADDTGELFF.

The chain employs TRBV18 and TRBJ1-5; weak D call: TRBD1 (5 bases). With 2 bases removed from V and 10 bases from J, the gap between germline ends came to 12 bases. Per the germline V gene, CDR1 is KGHSH and CDR2 is LQKENI. CDR3 length: 13 residues. The CDR3 DNA reads as TGTGCCAGCTCACCATCCAGGGATCTCCCCCAGCATTTT. Translation gives CASSPSRDLPQHF.

V gene TRBV3-1 (or the pseudogene TRBV3-2) combines with J gene TRBJ2-7; no firm D call. The CDR3 has 13 residues. Trimming left V 7 bases short and J 3 bases short, with 13 bases between. The germline V gene has CDR1 LGHDT and CDR2 YNNKEL (reference sequence). The CDR3 region is CASTTMGLYEQYF. As DNA, the CDR3 is TGTGCCAGCACCACGATGGGCCTCTACGAGCAGTACTTC.

This clone was counted once. The chain employs TRBV6-5 and TRBJ1-5, with D perhaps TRBD1 (6 bases). Trimming took 4 bases from V and 0 from J, leaving 10 bases between them. CDR1 is MNHEY and CDR2 is SVGAGI in the germline V gene. This CDR3 comprises 15 residues. CDR3 residues: CASSLRQDSNQPQHF. In DNA, the CDR3 is TGTGCCAGCAGTTTACGACAGGATAGCAATCAGCCCCAGCATTTT.

V usage is TRBV27 and J usage is TRBJ2-6; D ambiguous. This CDR3 has 15 amino acids. The germline CDR1 and CDR2 sequences are MNHEY and SMNVEV (reference sequence). The V end was cut by 4 bases, the J end by 3 bases, with 10 bases between. CDR3 residues: CASSSRVYGANVLTF. In DNA, the CDR3 is TGTGCCAGCAGTTCACGCGTCTATGGGGCCAACGTCCTGACTTTC.

V gene TRBV24-1 combines with J gene TRBJ2-3; 7 positions match TRBD1. Germline CDR1 and CDR2: KGHDR and SFDVKD. With 1 base clipped from V and 0 bases from J, the junction kept 3 bases outside the gene matches. The CDR3 contains 16 residues. The CDR3 DNA reads TGTGCCACCAGTGATTTTGGGGACAGTAGCACAGATACGCAGTATTTT. Translated, it gives CATSDFGDSSTDTQYF.

The J gene is TRBJ1-1, the V gene TRBV7-2; a possible D gene is TRBD1 (6 bases). The V gene's germline CDR1 is SGHTA and CDR2 FQGNSA. CDR3 size: 14 residues. The V end lost 6 bases, the J end lost 3 bases, and 14 bases lay between the germline ends. CDR3 nucleotide sequence: TGTGCCAGCAGTCACGGGACATCCCACACTGAAGCTTTCTTT. This encodes CASSHGTSHTEAFF. Full variable domain (remainder filled in from reference TRBV7-2 and TRBJ1-1): GAGVSQSPSNKVTEKGKDVELRCDPISGHTALYWYRQSLGQGLEFLIYFQGNSAPDKSGLPSDRFSAERTGGSVSTLTIQRTQQEDSAVYLCASSHGTSHTEAFFGQGTRLTVV.

This clone was observed a single time. This chain joins TRBV10-3 and TRBJ2-7; D is possibly TRBD2 (6 bases). V lost 3 bases, J lost 8 bases, and 14 bases lay in between. Germline V gives CDR1 ENHRY, CDR2 SYGVKD. The CDR3 totals 13 residues. For the CDR3, the DNA is TGTGCCATCAGTGATCGCGGGGATCCCCAGCAGTACGTC. Amino acids: CAISDRGDPQQYV.

The rearrangement uses TRBV6-2 or TRBV6-3 and TRBJ2-7; possibly TRBD1 for D (5 bases). The CDR3 extends over 17 amino acids. Trimming removed 6 bases at V and 0 bases at J, with 21 bases between. Germline V gives CDR1 MNHEY, CDR2 SVGEGT. CDR3 sequence (DNA): TGTGCCAGCAGCCGCCCGACACAGGCGGTTAGCTCCTACGAGCAGTACGTC. This sequence encodes CASSRPTQAVSSYEQYV.

The chain couples TRBV3-1 (or the pseudogene TRBV3-2) to TRBJ2-1; tentative D call: TRBD2 (6 bases). CDR3 length: 16 amino acids. The V end was cut by 8 bases, the J end by 8 bases, with 25 bases between. Germline CDR1 is LGHDT and CDR2 is YNNKEL (reference sequence). The CDR3 here is CASSRFGGILRDEQFF. DNA of the CDR3: TGTGCCAGCTCGCGGTTCGGGGGAATATTGAGGGATGAGCAGTTCTTC.